The 21 T cell receptor beta chains listed next were all sequenced from one sample in a study of cytomegalovirus exposure and HLA in healthy donors. Primers for the PCR totalled 60 Vbeta and 13 Jbeta. Clones were sequenced by immunoSEQ multiplex PCR, and TCRdb holds only the in-frame ones, with some missing. This sample carries more than 120,000 clones, about four fifths of them seen once, and the ten largest clones take roughly 6%. Sequencing was performed on PBMCs. Receptors were obtained from a woman in her forties in good health and CMV-seropositive.

The V and J genes are TRBV6-5 and TRBJ2-4, with TRBD2 matching over 9 bases. The CDR3 totals 15 residues. V gave up 2 bases and J gave up 7 bases; unmatched junction bases: 6. Germline CDR1 and CDR2: MNHEY and SVGAGI. For the CDR3, the DNA is TGTGCCAGCAGTTACGGCCCTAGCGGGACGAACATTCAGTACTTC. Its protein product is CASSYGPSGTNIQYF.

The chain has TRBV5-6 and TRBJ1-2; 10 bases fit TRBD1. The CDR3 totals 15 residues. Germline loops: CDR1 SGHDT, CDR2 YYEEEE. The V gene end was trimmed by 0 bases and the J gene end by 4 bases; junction bases not matched to a gene: 3. The CDR3 region is CASSLDGTGAYGYTF. CDR3 nucleotide sequence: TGTGCCAGCAGCTTGGATGGGACAGGGGCCTATGGCTACACCTTC.

This chain connects TRBV7-9 to TRBJ1-4; TRBD1 agrees at 7 bases. Germline V gene lookup returns CDR1 SEHNR and CDR2 FQNEAQ (reference sequence). This CDR3 spans 19 amino acids. Trimming cost V 1 base and J 5 bases; bases outside gene matches: 16. For the CDR3, the DNA is TGTGCCAGCAGCTTAGTTCGGGGGACAGCATTACCCCCGAATGAAAAACTGTTTTTT. The encoded protein is CASSLVRGTALPPNEKLFF.

The gene calls are TRBV30 and TRBJ1-1; 8 bases are a match to TRBD1. The germline V gene encodes CDR1 GTSNPN and CDR2 SVGIG (reference sequence). The junction had 12 bases not matched to a gene; V was cut back by 3 bases and J by 6 bases. The CDR3 spans 15 residues. The CDR3 DNA sequence: TGTGCCTGGAGGAGACCAGGGGGCGACGGGGCTGAAGCTTTCTTT. Its protein is CAWRRPGGDGAEAFF.

The V call is TRBV27, the J call TRBJ2-7; 7 bases are a match to TRBD2. The CDR3 runs 14 residues. The ends lost 6 bases at V and 0 bases at J; junction bases unmatched: 5. The germline V gene has CDR1 MNHEY and CDR2 SMNVEV (reference sequence). The CDR3 here is CASSSLAPSYEQYF. The CDR3 nucleotides read TGTGCCAGCAGCTCACTAGCGCCCTCCTACGAGCAGTACTTC.

The J gene is TRBJ2-7, the V gene TRBV30; D remains ambiguous. From germline, CDR1 is GTSNPN and CDR2 SVGIG (reference sequence). This CDR3 comprises 14 residues. V was trimmed by 3 bases and J by 3 bases, leaving 15 bases between them. DNA of the CDR3: TGTGCCTGGAGCTCTTCCCCGGGTAACTACGAGCAGTACTTC. This translates into CAWSSSPGNYEQYF.

The chain has TRBV11-2 and TRBJ1-4; D call uncertain. Trimming removed 1 base at V and 8 bases at J, with 8 bases between. This CDR3 spans 13 amino acids. CDR1 and CDR2 (germline): SGHAT, FQNNGV. Here the CDR3 reads CASSLGLQEKLFF. CDR3 sequence (DNA): TGTGCCAGCAGCTTAGGACTACAAGAAAAACTGTTTTTT.

This clone came up a few times. The V call is TRBV11-2, the J call TRBJ2-1; 9 bases agree with TRBD1. V was clipped by 3 bases and J by 9 bases; unmatched bases: 9. The CDR3 runs to 15 residues. Germline V gene sequence: CDR1 SGHAT, CDR2 FQNNGV. In DNA, the CDR3 is TGTGCCAGCAGCTTCGCCGGGACAGGGACAAGTGAGCAGTTCTTC. As protein: CASSFAGTGTSEQFF.

The CDR3 is CASTEMGTSGEEVTQYF. In DNA form, the CDR3 reads TGTGCCAGCACCGAAATGGGGACTAGCGGAGAAGAGGTGACCCAGTACTTC. The rearrangement uses TRBV27 and TRBJ2-5, with 11 positions matching TRBD2. V lost 7 bases to trimming and J lost 7 bases; unmatched junction nucleotides: 17. This CDR3 is 17 amino acids long. Per germline, CDR1 MNHEY and CDR2 SMNVEV (reference sequence).

The J gene is TRBJ1-1, the V gene TRBV18; TRBD1 agrees at 10 bases. This CDR3 has 17 amino acids. Germline CDR1 KGHSH, CDR2 LQKENI. With 8 bases clipped from V and 5 bases from J, the junction kept 17 bases outside the gene matches. This CDR3 is CASNELIGQGERTEAFF. Here the CDR3 DNA reads TGTGCCAGCAACGAACTTATCGGACAGGGGGAAAGAACTGAAGCTTTCTTT.

In regard to this clone: A read error may produce the germline difference seen at one junction end. The chain links TRBV5-1 to TRBJ1-1, with 9 bases identical to TRBD1. The CDR3 spans 14 residues. CDR1 is SGHRS and CDR2 is YFSETQ in the germline V gene. The CDR3 spells CASSLRDRVPEAFF. The CDR3 DNA sequence: TGTGCCAGCAGCTTGAGGGACAGGGTCCCTGAAGCTTTCTTT.

The J gene is TRBJ2-5, the V gene TRBV11-3, with D possibly TRBD2 on 5 matching bases. The ends were cut back, 5 bases at V and 5 bases at J, with 12 bases in the middle. Germline CDR1 reads SGHNT; CDR2 reads YENEEA. The CDR3 has 13 residues. CDR3 sequence: CASSEGRGETQYF. In nucleotides, the CDR3 is TGTGCCAGCAGCGAGGGTAGAGGTGAGACCCAGTACTTC.

The chain couples TRBV29-1 to TRBJ2-3; TRBD2 agrees at 9 bases. CDR1 SQVTM and CDR2 ANQGSEA come from the germline V gene. V was pared by 2 bases and J by 3 bases, with 6 bases of the junction left unmatched. The CDR3 is made up of 15 amino acids. The CDR3 protein is CSVEYSGSLTDTQYF. The CDR3 bases are TGCAGCGTTGAATATAGCGGGAGTCTTACAGATACGCAGTATTTT.

This chain joins TRBV7-2 and TRBJ2-3; no definite D call. The CDR3 runs 14 residues. V lost 1 base to trimming and J lost 0 bases, with 5 bases between them. Germline CDR1 reads SGHTA; CDR2 reads FQGNSA. Here the CDR3 reads CASSLGASTDTQYF. The DNA for the CDR3 is TGTGCCAGCAGCTTAGGCGCAAGCACAGATACGCAGTATTTT.

This clone has only a few counts. The chain combines TRBV5-6 with TRBJ2-3, with D tentatively TRBD2 (6 bases). Germline V gives CDR1 SGHDT, CDR2 YYEEEE. The V end was cut by 4 bases, the J end by 2 bases, with 11 bases between. The CDR3 sequence is 14 residues long. CDR3 bases: TGTGCCAGCAGCCTCGGGACTCCCACAGATACGCAGTATTTT. This codes for CASSLGTPTDTQYF.

This clone was observed a single time. The chain links TRBV4-1 to TRBJ1-5; TRBD1 matches 9 bases. The CDR3 sequence is 17 residues long. Trimming removed 3 bases from V and 8 bases from J; junction bases left unmatched: 14. Germline-derived CDR1 and CDR2 are MGHRA and YSYEKL. CDR3 coding DNA: TGCGCCAGCAGCCAGGTAGGACAGGGGTCCCTGTGGGAGCCCCAGCATTTT. Amino acids: CASSQVGQGSLWEPQHF.

The chain joins TRBV19 to TRBJ2-7; 7 nucleotides agree with TRBD2. Unmatched junction bases numbered 6, after V lost 1 base and J lost 0 bases. CDR1 and CDR2 from the germline V gene are LNHDA and SQIVND (reference sequence). This CDR3 has 16 residues. CDR3 sequence (DNA): TGTGCCAGTAGTATAGGGACGGGAGGTAGCTCCTACGAGCAGTACTTC. Encoded protein: CASSIGTGGSSYEQYF.

The chain carries TRBV5-1 and TRBJ1-6, with 9 nucleotides matching TRBD1. J lost 8 bases, V lost 3 bases, and 6 bases had no gene match. Germline V gene lookup returns CDR1 SGHRS and CDR2 YFSETQ. CDR3 length: 15 residues. The CDR3 DNA sequence: TGCGCCAGCAGCTCTCAACAGGGGGCTGATTCACCCCTCCACTTT. Translation gives CASSSQQGADSPLHF. Variable domain in full (rest from reference TRBV5-1 and TRBJ1-6): KAGVTQTPRYLIKTRGQQVTLSCSPISGHRSVSWYQQTPGQGLQFLFEYFSETQRNKGNFPGRFSGRQFSNSRSEMNVSTLELGDSALYLCASSSQQGADSPLHFGNGTRLTVT.

The sample holds one count of this clone. The chain joins TRBV11-2 to TRBJ2-7; maybe TRBD2 (7 bases). Germline values: CDR1 SGHAT, CDR2 FQNNGV. The germline V and J ends were trimmed by 3 bases and 1 base, with 19 bases remaining between them. The CDR3 contains 17 residues. CDR3 in amino acids: CASSFPEGVRESYEQYF. The CDR3 nucleotides read TGTGCCAGCAGCTTCCCCGAGGGGGTGCGGGAGTCCTACGAGCAGTACTTC.

The chain combines TRBV7-8 with TRBJ2-3; 9 positions agree with TRBD2. J gave up 2 bases and V 7 bases, and 7 bases lay outside the gene matches. The germline V gene has CDR1 SGHVS and CDR2 FQNEAQ. The CDR3 is 15 amino acids. The CDR3 DNA sequence: TGTGCCAGCAAGGCGCGGGAGGGTTTCACAGATACGCAGTATTTT. This codes for CASKAREGFTDTQYF.

This clone appeared once. This chain connects TRBV2 to TRBJ2-7; 8 bases map to TRBD1. J was trimmed by 7 bases and V by 7 bases; bases with no gene match: 15. CDR1 is SNHLY, CDR2 FYNNEI, per germline. This CDR3 is 15 amino acids long. Written as DNA, the CDR3 is TGTGCCAGCAATCCCATTTCAGGGGGCCCTTGGGAGCAGTACTTC. This codes for CASNPISGGPWEQYF.